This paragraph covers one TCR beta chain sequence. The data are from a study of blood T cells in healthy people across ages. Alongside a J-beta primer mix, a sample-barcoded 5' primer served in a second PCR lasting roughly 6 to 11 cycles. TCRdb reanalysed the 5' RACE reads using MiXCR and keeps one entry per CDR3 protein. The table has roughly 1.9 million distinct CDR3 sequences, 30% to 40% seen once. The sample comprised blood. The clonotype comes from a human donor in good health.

The CDR3, as DNA: TGCGCCAGCAGCCAATGGACCGATGCCTCCACCGGGGAGCTGTTTTTT. This encodes CASSQWTDASTGELFF. The rearrangement uses TRBV5-1 and TRBJ2-2, with D unclear. Deletions cut 4 bases from V and 4 bases from J, with 17 bases between. Germline V gene lookup returns CDR1 SGHRS and CDR2 YFSETQ. The CDR3 is 16 residues long.